This T cell receptor beta chain appears in the sequencing data of a study of T cell repertoires in cytomegalovirus infection (dated by TCRdb to 2018 to 2020). Looking at the study overall: Peptide stimulations targeted recently identified HLA-C-restricted CMV epitopes, whose presentation resists viral immunomodulation, together with well-studied HLA-B-restricted epitopes. Donor HLA type was relevant to the analysis, because carriage of CMV infection together with the matching HLA type was indicated by public TCR beta signatures. Results and caveats for the whole study, not just this receptor: In both this cohort and an independent cohort of more than 350 donors, the cumulative frequency of public TCR beta family members distinguished carriers of CMV infection plus the relevant HLA type. In the ex vivo response, HLA-C-restricted CMV-specific TCR beta clonotypes were dominant, and in two of eight donors the single most frequent clonotype came from this HLA-C-restricted group.

The treatment or condition label, read with the paper, signifies: in vitro stimulation with specific CMV peptide epitopes to enrich CMV-specific T cells. The sample was run on an Illumina HiSeq 1500. Clones were called with MiXCR by TCRdb after fastp trimmed the public reads at Q25, and only in-frame beta chains were retained. Rows matching on CDR3 protein sequence are summarized as one entry with the most common DNA and genes. For this sample the table gives a few hundred thousand distinct CDR3 sequences, of which almost 40% were detected only once. The ten largest clones add up to 48% of the sample. This clonotype came up many times. Its antigen has not been determined. It has no much larger one-base neighbor in the sample; base qualities were not kept. CDR1 and CDR2 were assigned from the germline V gene as SGHAT and FQNNGV. V was cut back by 1 base and J by 0 bases, leaving a gap of 3 bases between them. The CDR3 runs 14 residues from the cysteine to the phenylalanine. Just the 42-base CDR3 DNA is kept, in frame starting at base 1.

This TCR came from a human donor in good health (CMV status not recorded). Some clones in this sample may be carry-over from other donors' samples. The chain couples TRBV11-2 to TRBJ1-4, with the identity of the D gene unclear. The sequencing here drew on cultured PBMCs, taken from culture after CMV antigen stimulation. The encoded CDR3 is CASSLVATNEKLFF. The DNA is TGTGCCAGCAGCTTAGTCGCAACTAATGAAAAACTGTTTTTT.